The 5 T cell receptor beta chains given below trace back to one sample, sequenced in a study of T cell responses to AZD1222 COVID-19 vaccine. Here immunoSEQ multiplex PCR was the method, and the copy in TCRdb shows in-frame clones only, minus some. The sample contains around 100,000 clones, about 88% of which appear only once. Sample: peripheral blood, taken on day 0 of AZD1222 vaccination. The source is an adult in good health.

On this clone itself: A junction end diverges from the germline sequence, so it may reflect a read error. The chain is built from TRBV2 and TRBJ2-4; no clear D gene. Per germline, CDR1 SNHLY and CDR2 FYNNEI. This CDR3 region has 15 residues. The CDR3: CASGRGSIAKNIQYF. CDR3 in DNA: TGTGCCAGCGGGCGAGGCTCGATAGCCAAAAACATTCAATACTTC.

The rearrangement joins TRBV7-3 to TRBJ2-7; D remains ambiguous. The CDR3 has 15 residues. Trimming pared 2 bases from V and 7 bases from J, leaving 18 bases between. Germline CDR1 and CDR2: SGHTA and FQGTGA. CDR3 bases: TGTGCCAGCAGCTTACGGCCAGGCCCCCGACGGGAGCAGTACTTC. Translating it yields CASSLRPGPRREQYF.

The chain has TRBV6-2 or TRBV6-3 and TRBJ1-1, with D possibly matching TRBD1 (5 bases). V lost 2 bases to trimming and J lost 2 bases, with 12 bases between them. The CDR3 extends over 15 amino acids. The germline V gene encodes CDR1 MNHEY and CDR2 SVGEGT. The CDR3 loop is CASSYRDRPNTEAFF. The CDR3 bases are TGTGCCAGCAGTTACAGAGACAGACCTAACACTGAAGCTTTCTTT.

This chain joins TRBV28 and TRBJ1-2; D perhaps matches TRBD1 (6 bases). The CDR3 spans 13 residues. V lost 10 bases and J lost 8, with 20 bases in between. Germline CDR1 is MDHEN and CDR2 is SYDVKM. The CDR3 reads CATKTGGARGYTF. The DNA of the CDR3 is TGTGCCACCAAGACCGGGGGGGCCCGGGGCTACACCTTC.

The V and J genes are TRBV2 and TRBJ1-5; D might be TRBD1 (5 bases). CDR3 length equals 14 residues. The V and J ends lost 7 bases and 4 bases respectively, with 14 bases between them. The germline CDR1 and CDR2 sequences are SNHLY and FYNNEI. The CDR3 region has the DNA TGTGCCAGCACTACGCAGGGCGGGAATCAGCCCCAGCATTTT. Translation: CASTTQGGNQPQHF.